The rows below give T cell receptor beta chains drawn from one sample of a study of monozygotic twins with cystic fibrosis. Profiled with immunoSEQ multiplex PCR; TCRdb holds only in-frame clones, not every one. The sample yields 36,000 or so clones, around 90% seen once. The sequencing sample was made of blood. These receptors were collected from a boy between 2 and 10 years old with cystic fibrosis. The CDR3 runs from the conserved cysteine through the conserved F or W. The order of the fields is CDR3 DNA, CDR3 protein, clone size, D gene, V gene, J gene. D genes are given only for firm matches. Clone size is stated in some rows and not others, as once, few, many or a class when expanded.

TGTGCCAGCAGCGCCAGGGCGGGGGACTACAATGAGCAGTTCTTC	CASSARAGDYNEQFF	.	TRBD2	TRBV6-4	TRBJ2-1
TGTGCCAGCAGTACATCCGGGACAGGGTTCTACGAGCAGTACTTC	CASSTSGTGFYEQYF	.	TRBD1	TRBV27	TRBJ2-7
TGTGCCACCAGCAGAGGGAGACAGAGCAATCAGCCCCAGCATTTT	CATSRGRQSNQPQHF	.	.	TRBV15	TRBJ1-5
TGTGCCAGTAGTAATCGACAGACGGAAGCTAACTATGGCTACACCTTC	CASSNRQTEANYGYTF	.	.	TRBV19	TRBJ1-2
TGCAGCGTTGGAAAGGGATCCCATGAAAAACTGTTTTTT	CSVGKGSHEKLFF	.	.	TRBV29-1	TRBJ1-4
TGCGCCAGCAGCTTGGGTTTGGGGGAGTACACCGGGGAGCTGTTTTTT	CASSLGLGEYTGELFF	.	.	TRBV5-1	TRBJ2-2
TGTGCCAGCAGTAACACCTATAGCACAGATACGCAGTATTTT	CASSNTYSTDTQYF	.	.	TRBV27	TRBJ2-3
TGTGCCAGCAGTTTGGGACTAGCGGGTTCAGATACGCAGTATTTT	CASSLGLAGSDTQYF	.	TRBD2	TRBV7-7	TRBJ2-3
TGTGCCAGCAGCTTAACTGGGGACTATTCCGTAACGAACACCGGGGAGCTGTTTTTT	CASSLTGDYSVTNTGELFF	once	TRBD2	TRBV7-2	TRBJ2-2
TGTGCCAGCTCACCACTGACAGACTTATACGAGCAGTACTTC	CASSPLTDLYEQYF	.	.	TRBV18	TRBJ2-7
TGTGCCAGCATCCCCGGGGGATATTCACCCCTCCACTTT	CASIPGGYSPLHF	.	.	TRBV6-5	TRBJ1-6
TGTGCCAGCAGCTACGAAGCCCTTGACGGCTACACCTTC	CASSYEALDGYTF	.	.	TRBV14	TRBJ1-2
TGTGCCAGCAGCTTAGGCCCTCGGGGAGCCCAATTCTACAATGAGCAGTTCTTC	CASSLGPRGAQFYNEQFF	.	.	TRBV7-6	TRBJ2-1
TGTGCCAGCTCTCAGACAGGGGACGTCTATGGCTACACCTTC	CASSQTGDVYGYTF	.	TRBD1	TRBV18	TRBJ1-2
TGTGCCAGCAGTCCGGCTACAGGGCTGGGCACTGAAGCTTTCTTT	CASSPATGLGTEAFF	.	.	TRBV27	TRBJ1-1
TGTGCCAGCAGCTTAAGCACAACAGGCAACTATGGCTACACCTTC	CASSLSTTGNYGYTF	.	.	TRBV27	TRBJ1-2
TGTGCCAGCAGCGTAGTCTTGTCTGGGGCCAACGTCCTGACTTTC	CASSVVLSGANVLTF	.	.	TRBV9	TRBJ2-6
TGTGCCATCAGTGATGAGGGCAGGGTGGGGAGTGAAGCTTTCTTT	CAISDEGRVGSEAFF	.	.	TRBV10-3	TRBJ1-1
TGTGCCAGCCCCCGACTAGCGGGGGGTGGGGGTACGCAGTATTTT	CASPRLAGGGGTQYF	.	TRBD2	TRBV2	TRBJ2-3
TGTGCCAGCAGCCTCCAGAGTACGGGCAATCAGCCCCAGCATTTT	CASSLQSTGNQPQHF	few	.	TRBV5-6	TRBJ1-5
TGTGCCAGCACAGGGAGTTGGACCGGGGAGCTGTTTTTT	CASTGSWTGELFF	.	.	TRBV28	TRBJ2-2
TGTGCCAGCAGCTTGAGCGGCAACGAGCAGTACTTC	CASSLSGNEQYF	.	.	TRBV5-5	TRBJ2-7
TGTGCCAGCAGGGGACACCTAACCTACGAGCAGTACTTC	CASRGHLTYEQYF	.	.	TRBV2	TRBJ2-7
TGTGCCATCAGTGAGTCGACTCCGGGACAGACGAACACTGAAGCTTTCTTT	CAISESTPGQTNTEAFF	.	TRBD1	TRBV10-3	TRBJ1-1
TGCGCCAGCAGCTTGGGACAAGCACAAGAGACCCAGTACTTC	CASSLGQAQETQYF	.	.	TRBV5-1	TRBJ2-5
TGTGCCAGCAGCTCCTCCCATTTGGATTCACCCCTCCACTTT	CASSSSHLDSPLHF	.	.	TRBV5-6	TRBJ1-6
TGTGCCAGCAGCTCGGAGGGACAGTCTGAAGCTTTCTTT	CASSSEGQSEAFF	once	TRBD1	TRBV13	TRBJ1-1
TGTGCCAGCAGTGACGGGGTCAGACCCTACGAGCAGTACTTC	CASSDGVRPYEQYF	.	.	TRBV2	TRBJ2-7
TGTGCCAGCAGCCCCCGTGGAGGATGGAATCACGAGCAGTACTTC	CASSPRGGWNHEQYF	.	.	TRBV6-6	TRBJ2-7
TGTGCCAGCAGTTACTCGAAATGGGGGGCTTTCCAGCATTTT	CASSYSKWGAFQHF	.	.	TRBV6-5	TRBJ1-5
TGTGCCAGCAGCTCCGGACTAGCGGGGCCCACCGGGGAGCTGTTTTTT	CASSSGLAGPTGELFF	.	TRBD2	TRBV11-2	TRBJ2-2
TGTGCCAGCAGTGTATTAGGGGGATCTCAAGAGACCCAGTACTTC	CASSVLGGSQETQYF	.	.	TRBV2	TRBJ2-5
TGTGCCAGTAGCAACAGGGGAAGGTACGAGCAGTACTTC	CASSNRGRYEQYF	.	TRBD1	TRBV13	TRBJ2-7
TGCGCCAGCAGCCAAGAGACAACCGTCTATGGCTACACCTTC	CASSQETTVYGYTF	.	.	TRBV4-1	TRBJ1-2
TGCAGCGTTGAACCCTGGCCAGTCTCTGGGGCCAACGTCCTGACTTTC	CSVEPWPVSGANVLTF	.	.	TRBV29-1	TRBJ2-6
TGTGCCAGCAGCACTCACTCCGGACTAGCGGAGGCAGATACGCAGTATTTT	CASSTHSGLAEADTQYF	.	TRBD2	TRBV14	TRBJ2-3
TGTGCCAGCAGTGAGGGGACAATGAACACTGAAGCTTTCTTT	CASSEGTMNTEAFF	once	.	TRBV2	TRBJ1-1
TGTGCCAGCAGTGGACTGGGACAGGGCGTCAATGAGCAGTTCTTC	CASSGLGQGVNEQFF	.	TRBD1	TRBV2	TRBJ2-1
TGTGCCAGCAGTTTAGGGGACAGTTACAATGAGCAGTTCTTC	CASSLGDSYNEQFF	.	TRBD1	TRBV27	TRBJ2-1
TGTGCTAGTGGCCGGACGGGTCGGAATGAAGCTTTCTTT	CASGRTGRNEAFF	.	.	TRBV12-5	TRBJ1-1
TGCGCCAGCGGATTACGCAGGACAGGGTCAGATACGCAGTATTTT	CASGLRRTGSDTQYF	.	TRBD1	TRBV5-1	TRBJ2-3
TGTGCCACCAGCCCCCCTCGATCCGAGCGGAACACTGAAGCTTTCTTT	CATSPPRSERNTEAFF	.	.	TRBV15	TRBJ1-1
TGTGCCAGCAGCGTAGGAAGAGGGAACACTGAAGCTTTCTTT	CASSVGRGNTEAFF	few	.	TRBV9	TRBJ1-1
TGTGCCAGCAGGTTAGGGACAACTAGCACAGATACGCAGTATTTT	CASRLGTTSTDTQYF	.	.	TRBV27	TRBJ2-3
TGTGCCAGTAGTATAGATCGGCCCGCGGGGACTCATAACACCGGGGAGCTGTTTTTT	CASSIDRPAGTHNTGELFF	.	.	TRBV19	TRBJ2-2
TGTGCCAGCAGAAGAGGATTGACCAGGGGGCGCCACGAGCAGTACTTC	CASRRGLTRGRHEQYF	once	TRBD1	TRBV27	TRBJ2-7
TGTGCCAGCAGCTTAAATTCCAACTATGGCTACACCTTC	CASSLNSNYGYTF	.	.	TRBV7-8	TRBJ1-2
TGTGCCAGCAGCCGAGAGGGAAGGTTGGAAGAAGAGACCCAGTACTTC	CASSREGRLEEETQYF	.	.	TRBV4-2	TRBJ2-5
TGTGCCAGCAGGGATGTCTCGACAGGAGAACCTTATGGCTACACCTTC	CASRDVSTGEPYGYTF	.	.	TRBV21-1	TRBJ1-2
TGTGCCAGTAGCCCTCGACTAGCATCAGGGACCCAGTACTTC	CASSPRLASGTQYF	once	TRBD2	TRBV19	TRBJ2-5
TGCGCCAGCAGCTTGGGGGACAGGGCGAATGAGCAGTTCTTC	CASSLGDRANEQFF	few	TRBD1	TRBV5-1	TRBJ2-1
TGTGCCAGCAGCCCCTCGAGGGGGGCAAGCAATCAGCCCCAGCATTTT	CASSPSRGASNQPQHF	.	.	TRBV5-4	TRBJ1-5
TGTGCCAGCAGTGAGGGTGGTCAGCCCCAGCATTTT	CASSEGGQPQHF	.	.	TRBV2	TRBJ1-5
TGCGCCAGCAGCTTTCATAGTCCCTACAATGAGCAGTTCTTC	CASSFHSPYNEQFF	.	.	TRBV5-1	TRBJ2-1
TGTGCCAGCAGCTTAGATTCAAGTAAGACCCAGTACTTC	CASSLDSSKTQYF	.	.	TRBV7-9	TRBJ2-5